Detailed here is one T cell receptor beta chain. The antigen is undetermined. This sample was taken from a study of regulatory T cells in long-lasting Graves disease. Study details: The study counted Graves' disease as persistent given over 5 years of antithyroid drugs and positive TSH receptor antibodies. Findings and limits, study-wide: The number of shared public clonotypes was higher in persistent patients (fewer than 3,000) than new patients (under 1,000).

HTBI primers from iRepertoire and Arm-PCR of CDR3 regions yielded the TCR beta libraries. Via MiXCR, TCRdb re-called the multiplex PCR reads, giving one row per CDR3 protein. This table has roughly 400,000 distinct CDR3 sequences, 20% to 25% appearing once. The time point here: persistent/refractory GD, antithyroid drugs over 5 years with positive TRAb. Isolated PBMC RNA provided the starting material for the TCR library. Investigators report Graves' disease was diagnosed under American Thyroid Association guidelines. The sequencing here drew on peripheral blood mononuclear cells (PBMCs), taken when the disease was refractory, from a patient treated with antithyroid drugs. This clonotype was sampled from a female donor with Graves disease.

CDR3 in DNA: TGCGCCAGCAGCCAAGATTGGGGGGGCACCGGGGAGCTGTTTTTT. This translates into CASSQDWGGTGELFF. The gene calls are TRBV4-3 and TRBJ2-2; TRBD2 matches 7 bases. V shed 0 bases and J 4 bases; nucleotides not matched to a gene: 2. CDR1 is LGHNA, CDR2 YSLEER, per germline. The CDR3 runs to 15 residues.